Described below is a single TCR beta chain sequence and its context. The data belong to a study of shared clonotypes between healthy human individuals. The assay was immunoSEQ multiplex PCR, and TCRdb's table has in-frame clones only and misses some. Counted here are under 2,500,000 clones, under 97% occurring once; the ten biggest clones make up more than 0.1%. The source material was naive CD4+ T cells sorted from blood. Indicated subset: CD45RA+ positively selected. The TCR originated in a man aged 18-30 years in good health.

CDR3 coding DNA: TGTGCCAGCAGCGTCCGCGGCGAAGGCGGGACTGAAGCTTTCTTT. Translating gives CASSVRGEGGTEAFF. This chain connects TRBV9 to TRBJ1-1; D remains unclear. Per germline, CDR1 SGDLS and CDR2 YYNGEE. The V end was cut by 2 bases, the J end by 5 bases, with 16 bases between. The CDR3 is 15 amino acids. Full variable domain (remainder filled in from reference TRBV9 and TRBJ1-1): DSGVTQTPKHLITATGQRVTLRCSPRSGDLSVYWYQQSLDQGLQFLIQYYNGEERAKGNILERFSAQQFPDLHSELNLSSLELGDSALYFCASSVRGEGGTEAFFGQGTRLTVV.